The 8 T cell receptor beta chains presented below share a single source sample, sequenced in a study of T cell changes during pregnancy in multiple sclerosis. TCRdb's copy holds only in-frame clones and misses some; the assay was immunoSEQ multiplex PCR. The sample comprises around 50,000 clones, 85% to 90% of which are singletons, and about 5.7% rests with the top ten. The sequenced sample was peripheral blood from another person, used as feeder cells. Receptor source: a human donor whose cells served as feeder cells for cultures in a pregnancy study.

The gene calls are TRBV27 and TRBJ2-4; tentatively, D is TRBD1 (6 bases). V was clipped by 2 bases and J by 4 bases, with 12 bases between them. Germline V gene lookup returns CDR1 MNHEY and CDR2 SMNVEV (reference sequence). The CDR3 loop spans 15 amino acids. The CDR3 DNA follows: TGTGCCAGCAGTTTACAGGGGATGGCAAAAAACATTCAGTACTTC. Amino acid sequence: CASSLQGMAKNIQYF.

This clone was found once. The chain is built from TRBV7-2 and TRBJ2-3; 13 bases are shared with TRBD2. The trim removed 4 bases at V and 6 bases at J, leaving 7 bases unmatched. Germline lookup yields CDR1 SGHTA and CDR2 FQGNSA. The CDR3 covers 16 residues. The CDR3 bases are TGTGCCAGCAGCTCGCCGGGACTAGCGGGGTCGGATACGCAGTATTTT. It specifies CASSSPGLAGSDTQYF.

CDR3 residues: CASSSYPGQGIYEQYF. The CDR3 DNA reads as TGCGCCAGCAGCTCCTATCCGGGACAGGGTATTTACGAGCAGTACTTC. The rearrangement joins TRBV5-1 to TRBJ2-7, with 9 positions matching TRBD1. Trimming took 3 bases from V and 4 from J; bases not matched to a gene: 11. This CDR3 contains 16 residues. The V gene's germline CDR1 is SGHRS and CDR2 YFSETQ.

V gene TRBV30 combines with J gene TRBJ1-6; D is unclear. Germline lookup yields CDR1 GTSNPN and CDR2 SVGIG (reference sequence). CDR3 size: 17 residues. V dropped 7 bases and J dropped 1 base, with 20 bases sitting between them. The CDR3 loop is CAFLTAVERSYNSPLHF. The CDR3 DNA follows: TGTGCCTTCTTGACCGCGGTAGAAAGGTCCTATAATTCACCCCTCCACTTT.

The V gene is TRBV9, the J gene TRBJ2-3; no reliable D call. The germline V gene has CDR1 SGDLS and CDR2 YYNGEE. The CDR3 covers 15 residues. Trimming stripped 0 bases from V and 5 bases from J, with 13 bases between. DNA for the CDR3: TGTGCCAGCAGCGTAGTGAGTATGGCCCAAGATACGCAGTATTTT. Translation: CASSVVSMAQDTQYF.

This chain uses TRBV18 with TRBJ2-7; 9 bases agree with TRBD1. Trimming at V came to 3 bases and at J to 4 bases, leaving 7 bases not matched to a gene. This CDR3 comprises 15 residues. Germline V gives CDR1 KGHSH, CDR2 LQKENI. The CDR3 is CASSPPGQGGYEQYF. The CDR3, as DNA: TGTGCCAGCTCACCTCCGGGACAGGGAGGATACGAGCAGTACTTC. Full variable domain (missing parts from reference TRBV18 and TRBJ2-7): NAGVMQNPRHLVRRRGQEARLRCSPMKGHSHVYWYRQLPEEGLKFMVYLQKENIIDESGMPKERFSAEFPKEGPSILRIQQVVRGDSAAYFCASSPPGQGGYEQYFGPGTRLTVT.

This chain connects TRBV4-1 to TRBJ2-7; 8 bases are a match to TRBD2. The germline V gene encodes CDR1 MGHRA and CDR2 YSYEKL. V trimming: 0 bases; J trimming: 1 base; junction bases outside the gene matches: 5. The CDR3 runs 16 residues. The DNA for the CDR3 is TGCGCCAGCAGCCAAGATTTCCCGGGAGGGTCCTACGAGCAGTACTTC. This sequence encodes CASSQDFPGGSYEQYF.

The gene calls are TRBV18 and TRBJ1-1; D gene unclear. Trimming took off 6 bases at V and 0 bases at J, with 11 bases between the two ends. This CDR3 is 14 amino acids long. In germline, CDR1 is KGHSH, CDR2 LQKENI. The CDR3 DNA reads TGTGCCAGCTCCCAGGTTTTTATGAACACTGAAGCTTTCTTT. Its protein is CASSQVFMNTEAFF.